This T cell receptor beta chain was found in a study of T cells of healthy individuals. This clonotype was recorded many times. TCRdb ran MiXCR on the 5' RACE reads and lists one entry per CDR3 protein. The sample includes around 63,000 distinct CDR3 sequences, 16% of them seen just once. The V and J ends lost 11 bases and 0 bases respectively, with 10 bases between them. Germline V lookup: CDR1 SNHLY, CDR2 FYNNEI. CDR3 length: 12 residues. V and J are TRBV2 and TRBJ1-1; D is unclear. This clonotype was obtained from a human donor in good health. The CDR3 DNA reads as TGTGCCGGCGGGCAGCTGAACACTGAAGCTTTCTTT. Translating it yields CAGGQLNTEAFF. Using reference TRBV2 and TRBJ1-1 for the parts outside the CDR3, the full variable domain is EPEVTQTPSHQVTQMGQEVILRCVPISNHLYFYWYRQILGQKVEFLVSFYNNEISEKSEIFDDQFSVERPDGSNFTLKIRSTKLEDSAMYFCAGGQLNTEAFFGQGTRLTVV.